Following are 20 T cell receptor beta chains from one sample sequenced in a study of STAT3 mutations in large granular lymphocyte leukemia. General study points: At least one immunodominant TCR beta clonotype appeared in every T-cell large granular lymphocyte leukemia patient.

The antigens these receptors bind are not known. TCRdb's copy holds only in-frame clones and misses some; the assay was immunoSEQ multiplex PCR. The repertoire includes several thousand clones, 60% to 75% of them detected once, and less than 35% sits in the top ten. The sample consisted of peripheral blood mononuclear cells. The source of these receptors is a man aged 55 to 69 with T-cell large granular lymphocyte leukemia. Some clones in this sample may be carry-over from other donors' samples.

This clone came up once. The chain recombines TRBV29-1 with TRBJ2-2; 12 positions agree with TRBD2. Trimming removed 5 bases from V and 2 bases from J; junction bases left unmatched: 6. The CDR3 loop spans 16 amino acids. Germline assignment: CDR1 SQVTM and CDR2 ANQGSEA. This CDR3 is CSVYPSGRENTGELFF. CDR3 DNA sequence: TGCAGCGTTTACCCTAGCGGGAGGGAAAACACCGGGGAGCTGTTTTTT.

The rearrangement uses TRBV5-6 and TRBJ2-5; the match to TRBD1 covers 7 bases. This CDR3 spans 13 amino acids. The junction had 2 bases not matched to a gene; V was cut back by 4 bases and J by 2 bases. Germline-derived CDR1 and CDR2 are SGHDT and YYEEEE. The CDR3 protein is CASSPTGQETQYF. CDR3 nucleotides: TGTGCCAGCAGCCCGACAGGGCAAGAGACCCAGTACTTC.

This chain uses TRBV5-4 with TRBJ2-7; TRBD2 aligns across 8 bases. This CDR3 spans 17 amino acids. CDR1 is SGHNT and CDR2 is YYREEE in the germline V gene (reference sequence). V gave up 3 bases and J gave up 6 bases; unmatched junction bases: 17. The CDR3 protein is CASSSLAGAGVISEQYF. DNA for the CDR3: TGTGCCAGCAGCTCACTCGCGGGAGCGGGAGTGATTAGCGAGCAGTACTTC.

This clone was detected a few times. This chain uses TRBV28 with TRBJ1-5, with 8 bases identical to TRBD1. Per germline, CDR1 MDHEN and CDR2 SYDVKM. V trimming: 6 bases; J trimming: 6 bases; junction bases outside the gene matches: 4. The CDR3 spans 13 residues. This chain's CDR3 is CASRPDRGQPQHF. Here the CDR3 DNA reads TGTGCCAGCAGACCTGACAGGGGTCAGCCCCAGCATTTT.

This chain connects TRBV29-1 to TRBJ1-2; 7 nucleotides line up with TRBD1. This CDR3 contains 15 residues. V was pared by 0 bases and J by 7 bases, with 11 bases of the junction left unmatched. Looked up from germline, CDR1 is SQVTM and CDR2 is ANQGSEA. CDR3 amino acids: CSVEDAAGQSRGYTF. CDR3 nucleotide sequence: TGCAGCGTTGAAGACGCGGCGGGACAGTCGCGTGGCTACACCTTC.

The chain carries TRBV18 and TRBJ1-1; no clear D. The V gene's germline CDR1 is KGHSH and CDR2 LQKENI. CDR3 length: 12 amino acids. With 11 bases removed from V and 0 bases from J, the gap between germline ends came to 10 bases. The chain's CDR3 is CASGVVNTEAFF. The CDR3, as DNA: TGTGCCTCGGGTGTCGTGAACACTGAAGCTTTCTTT.

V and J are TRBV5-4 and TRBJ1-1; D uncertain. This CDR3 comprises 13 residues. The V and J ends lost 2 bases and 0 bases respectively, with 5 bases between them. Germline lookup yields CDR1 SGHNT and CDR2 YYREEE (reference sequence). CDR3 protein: CASSLRLNTEAFF. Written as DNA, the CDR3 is TGTGCCAGCAGCTTACGCCTGAACACTGAAGCTTTCTTT.

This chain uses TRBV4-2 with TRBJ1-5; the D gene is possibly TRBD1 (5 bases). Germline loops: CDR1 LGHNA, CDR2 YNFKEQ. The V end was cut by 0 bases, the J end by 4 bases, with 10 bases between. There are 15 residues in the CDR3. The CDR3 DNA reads TGTGCCAGCAGCCAAGAGGTAGGGGCGAATCAGCCCCAGCATTTT. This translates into CASSQEVGANQPQHF.

CDR3 amino acids: CASSSGVGGNQPQHF. DNA for the CDR3: TGTGCCAGCAGCTCTGGTGTGGGTGGCAATCAGCCCCAGCATTTT. The chain is built from TRBV7-9 and TRBJ1-5; D uncertain. The V gene's germline CDR1 is SEHNR and CDR2 FQNEAQ (reference sequence). Trimming took off 4 bases at V and 2 bases at J, with 12 bases between the two ends. This CDR3 region has 15 residues.

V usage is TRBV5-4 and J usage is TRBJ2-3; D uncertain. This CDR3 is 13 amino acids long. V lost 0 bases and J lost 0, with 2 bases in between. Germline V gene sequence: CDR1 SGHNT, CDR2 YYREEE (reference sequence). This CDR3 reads CASSLASTDTQYF. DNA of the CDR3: TGTGCCAGCAGCTTGGCGAGCACAGATACGCAGTATTTT.

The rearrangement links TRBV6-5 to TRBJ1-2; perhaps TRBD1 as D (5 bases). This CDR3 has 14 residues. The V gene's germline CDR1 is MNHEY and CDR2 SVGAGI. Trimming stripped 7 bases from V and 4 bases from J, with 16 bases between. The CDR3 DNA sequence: TGTGCCAGCAAGAGGACATCCCGAGGCTATGGCTACACCTTC. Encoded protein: CASKRTSRGYGYTF.

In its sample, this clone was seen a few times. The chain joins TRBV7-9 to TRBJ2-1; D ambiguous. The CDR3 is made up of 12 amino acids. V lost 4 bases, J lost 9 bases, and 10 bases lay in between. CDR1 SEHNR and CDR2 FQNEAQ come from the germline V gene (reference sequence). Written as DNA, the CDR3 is TGTGCCAGCAGCTCCTTTTTGGCTGAGCAGTTCTTC. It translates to CASSSFLAEQFF.

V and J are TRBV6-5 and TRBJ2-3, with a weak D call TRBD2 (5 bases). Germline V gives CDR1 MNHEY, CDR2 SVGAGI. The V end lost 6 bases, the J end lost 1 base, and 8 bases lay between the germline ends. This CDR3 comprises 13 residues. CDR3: CASRWGGTDTQYF. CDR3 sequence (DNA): TGTGCCAGCAGATGGGGAGGCACAGATACGCAGTATTTT.

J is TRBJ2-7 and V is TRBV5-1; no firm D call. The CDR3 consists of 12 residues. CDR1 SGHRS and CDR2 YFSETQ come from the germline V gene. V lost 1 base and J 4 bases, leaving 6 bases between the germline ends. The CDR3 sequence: CASSLSSYEQYF. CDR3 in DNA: TGCGCCAGCAGCTTGAGCTCTTACGAGCAGTACTTC.

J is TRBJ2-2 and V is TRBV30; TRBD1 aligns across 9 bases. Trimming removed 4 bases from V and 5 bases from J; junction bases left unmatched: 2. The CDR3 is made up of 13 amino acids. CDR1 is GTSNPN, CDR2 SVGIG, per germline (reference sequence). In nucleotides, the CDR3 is TGTGCCTGGAATGGACAGGGGACCGGGGAGCTGTTTTTT. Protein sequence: CAWNGQGTGELFF.

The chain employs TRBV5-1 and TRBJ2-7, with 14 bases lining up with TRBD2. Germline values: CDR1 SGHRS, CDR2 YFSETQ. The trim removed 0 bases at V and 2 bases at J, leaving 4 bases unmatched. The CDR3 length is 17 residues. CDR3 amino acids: CASSLGLAGGPTYEQYF. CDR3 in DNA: TGCGCCAGCAGCTTGGGACTAGCGGGAGGGCCCACCTACGAGCAGTACTTC.

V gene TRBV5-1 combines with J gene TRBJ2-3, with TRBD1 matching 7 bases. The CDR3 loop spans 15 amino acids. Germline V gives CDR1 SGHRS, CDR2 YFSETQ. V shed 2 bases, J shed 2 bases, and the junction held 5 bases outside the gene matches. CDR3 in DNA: TGCGCCAGCAGCTTCAGGACAGGTCTCACAGATACGCAGTATTTT. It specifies CASSFRTGLTDTQYF. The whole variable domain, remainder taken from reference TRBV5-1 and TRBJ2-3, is KAGVTQTPRYLIKTRGQQVTLSCSPISGHRSVSWYQQTPGQGLQFLFEYFSETQRNKGNFPGRFSGRQFSNSRSEMNVSTLELGDSALYLCASSFRTGLTDTQYFGPGTRLTVL.

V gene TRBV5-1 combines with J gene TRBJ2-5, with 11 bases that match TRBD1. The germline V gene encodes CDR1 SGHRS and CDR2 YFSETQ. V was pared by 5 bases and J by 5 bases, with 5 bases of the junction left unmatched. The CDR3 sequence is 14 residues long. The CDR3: CASRAGTGGETQYF. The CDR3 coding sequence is TGCGCCAGCAGGGCCGGGACAGGGGGTGAGACCCAGTACTTC.

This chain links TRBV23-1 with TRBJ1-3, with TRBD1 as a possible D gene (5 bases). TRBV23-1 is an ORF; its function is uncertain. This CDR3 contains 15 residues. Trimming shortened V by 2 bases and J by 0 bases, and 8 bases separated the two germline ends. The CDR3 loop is CASSQRGASGNTIYF. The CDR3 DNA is TGCGCCAGCAGTCAACGGGGCGCCTCTGGAAACACCATATATTTT.

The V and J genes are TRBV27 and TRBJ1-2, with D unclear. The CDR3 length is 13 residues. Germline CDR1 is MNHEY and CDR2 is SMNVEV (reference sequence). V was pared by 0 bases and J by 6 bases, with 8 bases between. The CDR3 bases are TGTGCCAGCAGTTTATCACCCGGGGATGGCTACACCTTC. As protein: CASSLSPGDGYTF.